A single sample is the source of the 26 T cell receptor beta chains below, sequenced in a study of T cell repertoires in MIS-A myocarditis. Method: immunoSEQ multiplex PCR; TCRdb's copy keeps in-frame clones and lacks some. The sample yields fewer than 15,000 clones, 70% to 75% seen once. The source material was left ventricle heart tissue obtained at autopsy. These receptors all stem from a man in his late teens or twenties with fulminant myocarditis from multisystem inflammatory syndrome in adults (MIS-A) after COVID-19.

The chain recombines TRBV4-3 with TRBJ1-5; 8 bases fit TRBD1. Per the germline V gene, CDR1 is LGHNA and CDR2 is YSLEER. J was trimmed by 7 bases and V by 8 bases; bases with no gene match: 10. This CDR3 contains 14 residues. CDR3 sequence: CASGWTGIGQPQHF. CDR3 DNA sequence: TGCGCCAGCGGATGGACAGGGATCGGGCAGCCCCAGCATTTT.

V is TRBV28 and J is TRBJ1-1, with a tentative D call TRBD1 (6 bases). Trimming stripped 5 bases from V and 0 bases from J, with 19 bases between. CDR1 and CDR2 (germline): MDHEN, SYDVKM. The CDR3 extends over 17 amino acids. CDR3 bases: TGTGCCAGCAGTCCGATCCCCCGGACAGCAATGAACACTGAAGCTTTCTTT. Protein sequence: CASSPIPRTAMNTEAFF.

V usage is TRBV6-5 and J usage is TRBJ1-3, with D tentatively TRBD1 (6 bases). The germline V gene has CDR1 MNHEY and CDR2 SVGAGI. The CDR3 totals 14 residues. V lost 8 bases and J 4 bases, leaving 15 bases between the germline ends. The CDR3 bases are TGTGCCAGCTCCACTTCCAGGGGAGGAAACACCATATATTTT. Its protein is CASSTSRGGNTIYF.

A single count supports this clone. This sequence joins TRBV19 and TRBJ2-5; possible D gene TRBD2, 6 bases. Trimming took off 5 bases at V and 3 bases at J, with 10 bases between the two ends. The CDR3 loop spans 13 amino acids. CDR1 and CDR2 (germline): LNHDA, SQIVND (reference sequence). CDR3 amino acids: CASSALAEETQYF. As DNA, the CDR3 is TGTGCCAGTAGTGCTTTAGCGGAAGAGACCCAGTACTTC.

This clone was counted a few times. The V gene is TRBV29-1, the J gene TRBJ1-1; weak D call: TRBD1 (5 bases). The CDR3 is 13 amino acids. Trimming removed 2 bases at V and 4 bases at J, with 11 bases between. Looked up from germline, CDR1 is SQVTM and CDR2 is ANQGSEA. Here the CDR3 reads CSVETWGSTEAFF. The DNA for the CDR3 is TGCAGCGTTGAAACGTGGGGGAGCACTGAAGCTTTCTTT.

This chain links TRBV12-3 or TRBV12-4 with TRBJ1-2; the D is unclear. The CDR3 runs 13 residues. Trimming stripped 3 bases from V and 5 bases from J, with 10 bases between. The chain's CDR3 is CASSFGVTYGYTF. The CDR3 DNA reads TGTGCCAGCAGTTTTGGGGTTACGTATGGCTACACCTTC.

The chain couples TRBV15 to TRBJ2-1; D is unclear. This CDR3 is built from 13 residues. Germline CDR1 is LNHNV and CDR2 is YYDKDF (reference sequence). The V end was cut by 0 bases, the J end by 4 bases, with 4 bases between. The CDR3: CATSRDRYNEQFF. CDR3 DNA: TGTGCCACCAGCAGAGATAGGTACAATGAGCAGTTCTTC.

The V and J genes are TRBV11-2 and TRBJ1-3; D gene unclear. The V gene lost 0 bases and the J gene lost 2 bases, with 11 bases spanning the gap. This CDR3 is built from 16 residues. The V gene's germline CDR1 is SGHAT and CDR2 FQNNGV. Here the CDR3 reads CASSLDHRRTGNTIYF. CDR3 coding DNA: TGTGCCAGCAGCTTAGATCATCGGCGAACTGGAAACACCATATATTTT.

This sequence joins TRBV10-3 and TRBJ1-3; D is undetermined. Trimming removed 7 bases at V and 0 bases at J, with 10 bases between. CDR1 is ENHRY, CDR2 SYGVKD, per germline. This CDR3 has 14 residues. The CDR3 region has the DNA TGTGCCATCAAAAACGGAGGCTCTGGAAACACCATATATTTT. Protein sequence: CAIKNGGSGNTIYF.

This clone has just a few counts. V and J are TRBV28 and TRBJ2-7; the D gene is possibly TRBD1 (6 bases). Trimming cost V 5 bases and J 3 bases, with 20 bases left between them. CDR3 size: 16 residues. Germline loops: CDR1 MDHEN, CDR2 SYDVKM. CDR3: CASSPTFMTGVYEQYF. CDR3 DNA: TGTGCCAGCAGTCCCACTTTCATGACAGGAGTCTACGAGCAGTACTTC.

CDR3 region: CASSADRTYEQYF. The DNA for the CDR3 is TGTGCCAGCAGTGCGGACAGGACCTACGAGCAGTACTTC. The chain is built from TRBV2 and TRBJ2-7; 7 positions match TRBD1. The germline gives CDR1 SNHLY, CDR2 FYNNEI. The CDR3 extends over 13 amino acids. V dropped 4 bases and J dropped 2; count of bases not matched to a gene: 2.

This rearrangement joins TRBV10-2 to TRBJ1-1; D gene unclear. The CDR3 loop spans 11 amino acids. Looked up from germline, CDR1 is WSHSY and CDR2 is SAAADI. Trimming pared 6 bases from V and 0 bases from J, leaving 2 bases between. The CDR3 coding sequence is TGCGCCAGCAGCTTGAACACTGAAGCTTTCTTT. It is translated as CASSLNTEAFF.

The V call is TRBV28, the J call TRBJ1-6; 7 nucleotides agree with TRBD1. The germline V gene encodes CDR1 MDHEN and CDR2 SYDVKM. Trimming at V came to 7 bases and at J to 8 bases, leaving 11 bases not matched to a gene. This CDR3 is built from 15 residues. The CDR3: CASTILDREDSPLHF. In DNA, the CDR3 is TGTGCCAGCACCATACTCGACAGGGAGGATTCACCCCTCCACTTT.

The chain has TRBV6-5 and TRBJ1-1, with D unresolved. The CDR3 is made up of 13 amino acids. V was cut by 8 bases and J by 1 base, with 11 bases left in between. Germline loops: CDR1 MNHEY, CDR2 SVGAGI. The CDR3 sequence is CASGNRANTEAFF. The CDR3 bases are TGTGCCAGCGGCAACCGGGCGAACACTGAAGCTTTCTTT.

The chain joins TRBV5-4 to TRBJ2-7; 9 bases line up with TRBD1. Trimming took 4 bases from V and 5 from J; bases not matched to a gene: 13. This CDR3 spans 16 amino acids. Germline CDR1 reads SGHNT; CDR2 reads YYREEE (reference sequence). This CDR3 is CASSQTTGGMINEQYF. Here the CDR3 DNA reads TGTGCCAGCAGCCAAACGACAGGGGGAATGATCAACGAGCAGTACTTC. The entire variable domain, with the rest obtained from reference TRBV5-4 and TRBJ2-7, is as follows: ETGVTQSPTHLIKTRGQQVTLRCSSQSGHNTVSWYQQALGQGPQFIFQYYREEENGRGNFPPRFSGLQFPNYSSELNVNALELDDSALYLCASSQTTGGMINEQYFGPGTRLTVT.

The gene calls are TRBV4-1 and TRBJ2-3; 12 nucleotides agree with TRBD2. CDR3 length: 16 residues. V lost 4 bases to trimming and J lost 2 bases; unmatched junction nucleotides: 4. Per the germline V gene, CDR1 is MGHRA and CDR2 is YSYEKL. This chain's CDR3 is CASSPGTSGYTDTQYF. For the CDR3, the DNA is TGCGCCAGCAGCCCGGGGACTAGCGGGTACACAGATACGCAGTATTTT.

A word on this clone: Its ends do not fully match the called genes, so a read error is possible. The chain couples TRBV7-7 to TRBJ2-1, with D perhaps TRBD1 (6 bases). The CDR3 has 15 residues. Looked up from germline, CDR1 is SSHAT and CDR2 is FNYEAQ (reference sequence). Here the CDR3 reads CASSLIGQPRGEQFF. In DNA, the CDR3 is TGTGCTAGCAGCTTAATTGGACAGCCCCGCGGGGAGCAGTTCTTC.

V gene TRBV27 combines with J gene TRBJ1-1; D is undetermined. CDR3 size: 15 residues. Between the trimmed V and J ends, which lost 0 bases and 0 bases, there was a span of 8 bases. CDR1 is MNHEY, CDR2 SMNVEV, per germline (reference sequence). The CDR3 loop reads CASSLSARMNTEAFF. CDR3 nucleotide sequence: TGTGCCAGCAGTTTATCGGCACGCATGAACACTGAAGCTTTCTTT.

This chain uses TRBV6-5 with TRBJ2-1, with 7 bases aligning to TRBD2. CDR1 and CDR2 (germline): MNHEY, SVGAGI. The CDR3 extends over 15 amino acids. The trim removed 0 bases at V and 10 bases at J, leaving 9 bases unmatched. CDR3 coding DNA: TGTGCCAGCAGTTACTCGGCTAGCGGAGGTTGGGAGCAGTTCTTC. Amino acid sequence: CASSYSASGGWEQFF.

The CDR3, as DNA: TGTGCCAGCAGCTTTCAAAGGGTTCCCGGTGGAAACACCATATATTTT. As protein: CASSFQRVPGGNTIYF. This chain joins TRBV11-2 and TRBJ1-3; unclear D gene. Trimming removed 3 bases at V and 3 bases at J, with 15 bases between. CDR3 length equals 16 residues. CDR1 is SGHAT and CDR2 is FQNNGV in the germline V gene.

The chain has TRBV15 and TRBJ2-5; TRBD1 aligns across 7 bases. The CDR3 is made up of 15 amino acids. From germline, CDR1 is LNHNV and CDR2 YYDKDF (reference sequence). V trimming: 9 bases; J trimming: 2 bases; junction bases outside the gene matches: 12. CDR3 region: CATASRRRGQETQYF. CDR3 in DNA: TGTGCCACAGCCTCAAGACGCAGGGGGCAAGAGACCCAGTACTTC.

A note on this clone: Additional DNA sequences in this sample encode the identical CDR3. The chain is built from TRBV19 and TRBJ1-6; TRBD1 matches 12 bases. V lost 9 bases to trimming and J lost 6 bases; unmatched junction nucleotides: 6. The V gene's germline CDR1 is LNHDA and CDR2 SQIVND (reference sequence). This CDR3 is 15 amino acids long. The CDR3 DNA follows: TGTGCCAGCAGAGGGACAGGGGGCCTTAATTCACCCCTCCACTTT. Amino acid sequence: CASRGTGGLNSPLHF. The full variable domain, rest sourced from reference TRBV19 and TRBJ1-6, is DGGITQSPKYLFRKEGQNVTLSCEQNLNHDAMYWYRQDPGQGLRLIYYSQIVNDFQKGDIAEGYSVSREKKESFPLTVTSAQKNPTAFYLCASRGTGGLNSPLHFGNGTRLTVT.

This chain uses TRBV7-2 with TRBJ2-5, with 12 bases matching TRBD2. Trimming took 8 bases from V and 5 from J; bases not matched to a gene: 9. CDR1 is SGHTA, CDR2 FQGNSA, per germline. This CDR3 spans 15 amino acids. CDR3 bases: TGTGCCAGCGCCCAGACTAGCGGGAGTTTGGAGACCCAGTACTTC. Protein: CASAQTSGSLETQYF.

This clone came up once. V gene TRBV7-2 combines with J gene TRBJ2-1; D is possibly TRBD2 (5 bases). Trimming stripped 5 bases from V and 8 bases from J, with 19 bases between. CDR1 and CDR2 from the germline V gene are SGHTA and FQGNSA. This CDR3 has 15 amino acids. CDR3 nucleotide sequence: TGTGCCAGCAGCCTCTTAGAGGGAGCGGACGATGAGCAGTTCTTC. It specifies CASSLLEGADDEQFF.

The chain joins TRBV15 to TRBJ2-5, with 10 bases matching TRBD2. Looked up from germline, CDR1 is LNHNV and CDR2 is YYDKDF (reference sequence). The CDR3 is made up of 16 amino acids. J gave up 4 bases and V 1 base, and 6 bases lay outside the gene matches. The CDR3 region has the DNA TGTGCCACCAGCAGAGTCTCTAGCGGGGGCCCAGAGACCCAGTACTTC. Encoded protein: CATSRVSSGGPETQYF. Supplemented by reference TRBV15 and TRBJ2-5, the full variable domain reads DAMVIQNPRYQVTQFGKPVTLSCSQTLNHNVMYWYQQKSSQAPKLLFHYYDKDFNNEADTPDNFQSRRPNTSFCFLDIRSPGLGDTAMYLCATSRVSSGGPETQYFGPGTRLLVL.

This clone showed up just a few times. V is TRBV4-2 and J is TRBJ2-2; perhaps TRBD1 as D (6 bases). Germline values: CDR1 LGHNA, CDR2 YNFKEQ. Trimming left V 4 bases short and J 5 bases short, with 11 bases between. This CDR3 comprises 14 residues. The CDR3 sequence: CASSLKGGTGELFF. The CDR3 bases are TGTGCCAGCAGCCTCAAAGGGGGTACCGGGGAGCTGTTTTTT.